The present entry profiles one T cell receptor beta chain with its context. The assay was immunoSEQ multiplex PCR, and TCRdb's table has in-frame clones only and misses some. Here the sample spans some 170,000 clones, roughly 80% being singletons. Germline CDR1 reads LNHDA; CDR2 reads SQIVND (reference sequence). This CDR3 has 15 residues. The V gene end was trimmed by 3 bases and the J gene end by 4 bases; junction bases not matched to a gene: 2. The data were taken from a study of blood T cell repertoires in COVID-19. About the research overall: The United States, Italy and Spain were the sources of the acute and convalescent COVID-19 samples.

This chain joins TRBV19 and TRBJ2-1; TRBD2 matches 11 bases. The TCR sequence derives from a woman older than 75 with acute or convalescent COVID-19. The sample was peripheral blood. CDR3 sequence: CASSIRLAGYNEQFF. The CDR3 DNA is TGTGCCAGTAGTATCCGACTAGCGGGGTACAATGAGCAGTTCTTC.